The 26 T cell receptor beta chains below were found in one sample sequenced in a study of Tregs in tolerant kidney transplant recipients. Produced via immunoSEQ multiplex PCR; TCRdb's table is partial and in-frame only. The data show 75,000 to 100,000 clones, roughly 93% seen once. Related graft donors supplied nonmyeloablative bone marrow transplants, and mixed chimerism was transient. Source: CD4+ T cells from blood (PBMCs), taken 12 months after the transplant. All receptors derive from a human patient who received a combined kidney and bone marrow transplant. Some T cells may arise from the graft donor.

The chain combines TRBV11-1 with TRBJ1-4; D is unresolved. Trimming removed 1 base from V and 7 bases from J, with 10 bases in between. Germline-derived CDR1 and CDR2 are SGHAT and FQDESV (reference sequence). The CDR3 has 14 residues. Here the CDR3 DNA reads TGTGCCAGCAGCTTAGAACGGTTTGGTGAAAAACTGTTTTTT. This sequence encodes CASSLERFGEKLFF. Full variable domain (rest looked up from reference TRBV11-1 and TRBJ1-4): EAEVAQSPRYKITEKSQAVAFWCDPISGHATLYWYRQILGQGPELLVQFQDESVVDDSQLPKDRFSAERLKGVDSTLKIQPAELGDSAMYLCASSLERFGEKLFFGSGTQLSVL.

The gene calls are TRBV5-1 and TRBJ2-7; TRBD1 agrees at 7 bases. Per germline, CDR1 SGHRS and CDR2 YFSETQ. The CDR3 contains 16 residues. With 0 bases clipped from V and 2 bases from J, the junction kept 8 bases outside the gene matches. The CDR3 bases are TGCGCCAGCAGCTTGGAAACAGGGACAGTTGCCTACGAGCAGTACTTC. Amino acid sequence: CASSLETGTVAYEQYF.

J is TRBJ2-3 and V is TRBV11-3; 9 positions match TRBD1. With 6 bases clipped from V and 0 bases from J, the junction kept 4 bases outside the gene matches. CDR3 length: 15 residues. Germline V gives CDR1 SGHNT, CDR2 YENEEA. The CDR3 nucleotides read TGTGCCAGCAGACCCGGGACAGGGAGCACAGATACGCAGTATTTT. This encodes CASRPGTGSTDTQYF.

The J gene is TRBJ2-5, the V gene TRBV4-1, with 8 bases aligning to TRBD1. Near its end, the DNA agrees better with TRBJ2-7, so the J call may be wrong. CDR3 length equals 15 residues. From germline, CDR1 is MGHRA and CDR2 YSYEKL. The CDR3, as DNA: TGCGCCAGCAGCCAACCGGACAGGGAGTCCTACGAGCAGTACTTC. This encodes CASSQPDRESYEQYF.

The genes are TRBV4-3 and TRBJ2-6; 9 nucleotides agree with TRBD2. CDR1 is LGHNA and CDR2 is YSLEER in the germline V gene. J gave up 2 bases and V 1 base, and 6 bases lay outside the gene matches. CDR3 length: 18 amino acids. The CDR3 nucleotides read TGCGCCAGCAGCCAAGGGATAGCGGGAGAAGCTGGGGCCAACGTCCTGACTTTC. Its protein product is CASSQGIAGEAGANVLTF.

The J gene is TRBJ2-2, the V gene TRBV11-2; D is unresolved. In germline, CDR1 is SGHAT, CDR2 FQNNGV. There are 14 residues in the CDR3. The V end was cut by 5 bases, the J end by 0 bases, with 7 bases between. Here the CDR3 DNA reads TGTGCCAGCAGCCTAAGAACGAACACCGGGGAGCTGTTTTTT. Protein product: CASSLRTNTGELFF.

The CDR3 sequence is CASSYEFYYEQYF. CDR3 in DNA: TGTGCCAGCAGTTACGAGTTCTACTACGAGCAGTACTTC. The rearrangement uses TRBV6-6 and TRBJ2-7, with D uncertain. CDR1 is MNHNY, CDR2 SVGAGI, per germline (reference sequence). Trimming stripped 2 bases from V and 3 bases from J, with 8 bases between. There are 13 residues in the CDR3.

The CDR3, as DNA: TGCGCCAGCAGCCAGACAAGATCGTATCGGGACAGCTACGAGCAGTACTTC. Translation gives CASSQTRSYRDSYEQYF. The rearrangement uses TRBV4-3 and TRBJ2-7; the match to TRBD1 covers 7 bases. Germline V gene lookup returns CDR1 LGHNA and CDR2 YSLEER. V shed 3 bases and J 3 bases; nucleotides not matched to a gene: 14. CDR3 size: 17 residues.

The V gene is TRBV19, the J gene TRBJ2-3; D is perhaps TRBD2 (6 bases). V was pared by 6 bases and J by 0 bases, with 16 bases between. Germline lookup yields CDR1 LNHDA and CDR2 SQIVND (reference sequence). CDR3 length: 16 amino acids. CDR3 DNA sequence: TGTGCCAGTAGGGTCACACCGGGACTCAGCACAGATACGCAGTATTTT. It codes for CASRVTPGLSTDTQYF.

This chain uses TRBV5-6 with TRBJ2-1; perhaps TRBD1 as D (6 bases). Germline assignment: CDR1 SGHDT and CDR2 YYEEEE. This CDR3 contains 16 residues. V lost 4 bases and J 6 bases, leaving 20 bases between the germline ends. The CDR3 sequence is CASSDATGMPVNEQFF. In nucleotides, the CDR3 is TGTGCCAGCAGCGATGCTACAGGGATGCCTGTCAATGAGCAGTTCTTC.

This clone was detected only once. The rearrangement links TRBV7-2 to TRBJ2-5; D may be TRBD2 (7 bases). Trimming removed 5 bases from V and 5 bases from J, with 21 bases in between. Germline CDR1 SGHTA, CDR2 FQGNSA. This CDR3 has 16 amino acids. The CDR3 nucleotides are TGTGCCAGCAGCCTCGCCTTGGGGGGGGCTGATGAGACCCAGTACTTC. Its translation: CASSLALGGADETQYF.

This sequence joins TRBV18 and TRBJ1-1, with D perhaps TRBD1 (6 bases). The CDR3 contains 15 residues. CDR1 is KGHSH, CDR2 LQKENI, per germline. V lost 3 bases and J lost 6, with 17 bases in between. CDR3 amino acids: CASSPTGPKAAEAFF. DNA of the CDR3: TGTGCCAGCTCACCCACAGGGCCGAAGGCGGCTGAAGCTTTCTTT.

A few counts support this clone. Sequence at one end of the junction differs from germline and may be a read error. The V and J genes are TRBV14 and TRBJ2-7, with 10 positions matching TRBD2. Germline lookup yields CDR1 SGHDN and CDR2 FVKESK. The CDR3 covers 12 residues. The DNA of the CDR3 is TGTGCCAGCAGCCAAAAAGGGGGGACTAGCGTCTTC. This gives the protein CASSQKGGTSVF.

The rearrangement joins TRBV20-1 to TRBJ1-1; D unclear. V dropped 4 bases and J dropped 3 bases, with 3 bases sitting between them. CDR3 length: 10 residues. Germline lookup yields CDR1 DFQATT and CDR2 SNEGSKA (reference sequence). The CDR3 region has the DNA TGCAGTGCTATATACACTGAAGCTTTCTTT. Translating gives CSAIYTEAFF.

This CDR3 reads CASSFPTGYNEQFF. For the CDR3, the DNA is TGCGCCAGCAGCTTCCCGACAGGTTACAATGAGCAGTTCTTC. The V and J genes are TRBV5-1 and TRBJ2-1, with D perhaps matching TRBD1 (6 bases). Germline V gives CDR1 SGHRS, CDR2 YFSETQ. The CDR3 loop spans 14 amino acids. V was shortened by 2 bases and J by 4 bases, with 10 bases between the two germline ends.

The chain joins TRBV10-3 to TRBJ2-2; TRBD2 aligns across 9 bases. Trimming at V came to 11 bases and at J to 1 base, leaving 11 bases not matched to a gene. There are 16 residues in the CDR3. The germline V gene has CDR1 ENHRY and CDR2 SYGVKD. CDR3 region: CAVPVSGGRNTGELFF. CDR3 sequence (DNA): TGTGCCGTACCGGTGAGCGGGGGGAGGAACACCGGGGAGCTGTTTTTT.

This chain joins TRBV5-4 and TRBJ2-5, with D perhaps matching TRBD1 (6 bases). Trimming removed 0 bases from V and 5 bases from J, with 11 bases in between. The CDR3 runs 14 residues. The V gene's germline CDR1 is SGHNT and CDR2 YYREEE (reference sequence). CDR3 sequence (DNA): TGTGCCAGCAGCTTGGTTGGGGGCGGGGAGACCCAGTACTTC. Protein: CASSLVGGGETQYF.

The V and J genes are TRBV7-3 and TRBJ2-3; TRBD2 matches at 10 bases. With V trimmed by 3 bases and J by 1 base, 4 bases remained unmatched. CDR3 length: 16 amino acids. Germline values: CDR1 SGHTA, CDR2 FQGTGA. Written as DNA, the CDR3 is TGTGCCAGCAGCTTCCTTGGACTAGCGGGCACAGATACGCAGTATTTT. Amino acids: CASSFLGLAGTDTQYF.

The chain links TRBV5-8 to TRBJ1-4, with TRBD1 identical over 9 bases. Looked up from germline, CDR1 is SGHTS and CDR2 is YDEGEE. V was pared by 5 bases and J by 9 bases, with 8 bases of the junction left unmatched. This CDR3 is built from 14 residues. For the CDR3, the DNA is TGTGCCAGCAGATTGACAGGGGGAACGAAAAAACTGTTTTTT. Translation gives CASRLTGGTKKLFF. Variable domain in full (rest from reference TRBV5-8 and TRBJ1-4): EAGVTQSPTHLIKTRGQQATLRCSPISGHTSVYWYQQALGLGLQFLLWYDEGEERNRGNFPPRFSGRQFPNYSSELNVNALELEDSALYLCASRLTGGTKKLFFGSGTQLSVL.

The CDR3 nucleotides are TGTGCCAGCAGGACAGGGGCGTCGAACACCGGGGAGCTGTTTTTT. The encoded protein is CASRTGASNTGELFF. V usage is TRBV7-3 and J usage is TRBJ2-2; 8 bases are a match to TRBD1. The J segment lost 0 bases and the V segment lost 6 bases, leaving 3 bases of the junction unmatched. The CDR3 is made up of 15 amino acids. Germline lookup yields CDR1 SGHTA and CDR2 FQGTGA.

There are a few counts of this clone. The chain is built from TRBV6-6 and TRBJ1-1; D ambiguous. Germline CDR1 and CDR2: MNHNY and SVGAGI (reference sequence). The V and J ends lost 5 bases and 4 bases respectively, with 20 bases between them. This CDR3 has 16 amino acids. The CDR3 sequence: CASSPVAGLSFTEAFF. CDR3 coding DNA: TGTGCCAGCAGTCCAGTAGCGGGTTTATCGTTCACTGAAGCTTTCTTT.

The gene calls are TRBV25-1 and TRBJ2-3, with a possible D match to TRBD2 (6 bases). The CDR3 loop spans 14 amino acids. With 3 bases removed from V and 3 bases from J, the gap between germline ends came to 10 bases. CDR1 and CDR2 (germline): MGHDK, SYGVNS. The CDR3 DNA sequence: TGTGCCAGCAGTGACCCCGCGGGAACAGATACGCAGTATTTT. This codes for CASSDPAGTDTQYF.

The genes are TRBV10-3 and TRBJ2-7; D perhaps matches TRBD2 (5 bases). Germline assignment: CDR1 ENHRY and CDR2 SYGVKD. Trimming cost V 10 bases and J 2 bases, with 12 bases left between them. The CDR3 has 12 amino acids. The CDR3 loop is CATGTVTYEQYF. CDR3 in DNA: TGTGCCACGGGAACCGTGACCTACGAGCAGTACTTC.

The V and J genes are TRBV2 and TRBJ2-1, with D possibly being TRBD2 (6 bases). Trimming pared 0 bases from V and 3 bases from J, leaving 24 bases between. CDR1 and CDR2 from the germline V gene are SNHLY and FYNNEI. The CDR3 consists of 20 residues. Written as DNA, the CDR3 is TGTGCCAGCAGTGAAGCGCTTTTTTGGACGGGGGAGGCCATCTACAATGAGCAGTTCTTC. Translated: CASSEALFWTGEAIYNEQFF.

The chain has TRBV5-4 and TRBJ2-1; 7 nucleotides align to TRBD2. This CDR3 contains 14 residues. V shed 2 bases, J shed 7 bases, and the junction held 6 bases outside the gene matches. The germline gives CDR1 SGHNT, CDR2 YYREEE (reference sequence). DNA of the CDR3: TGTGCCAGCAGCTTCGGGGGAGGGGCAAATGAGCAGTTCTTC. This encodes CASSFGGGANEQFF.

The chain combines TRBV30 with TRBJ2-7, with 8 bases aligning to TRBD1. The junction had 5 bases not matched to a gene; V was cut back by 4 bases and J by 3 bases. Looked up from germline, CDR1 is GTSNPN and CDR2 is SVGIG (reference sequence). The CDR3 length is 13 residues. CDR3 sequence reads: CAWNQGAGYEQYF. DNA for the CDR3: TGTGCCTGGAACCAGGGGGCGGGCTACGAGCAGTACTTC.